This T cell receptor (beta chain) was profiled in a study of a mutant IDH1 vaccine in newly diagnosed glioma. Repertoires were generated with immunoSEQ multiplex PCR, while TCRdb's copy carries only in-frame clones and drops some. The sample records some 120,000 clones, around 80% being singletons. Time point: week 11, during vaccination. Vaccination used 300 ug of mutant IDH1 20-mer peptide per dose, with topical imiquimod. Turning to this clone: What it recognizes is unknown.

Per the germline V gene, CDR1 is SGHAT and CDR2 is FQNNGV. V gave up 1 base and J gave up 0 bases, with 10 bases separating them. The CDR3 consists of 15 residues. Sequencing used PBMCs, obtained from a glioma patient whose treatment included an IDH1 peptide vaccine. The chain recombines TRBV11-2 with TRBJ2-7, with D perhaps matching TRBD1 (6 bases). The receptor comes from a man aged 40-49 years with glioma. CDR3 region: CASSLAQGNSYEQYF. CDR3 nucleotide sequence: TGTGCCAGCAGCTTAGCGCAGGGGAACTCCTACGAGCAGTACTTC.